The present entry profiles one TCR beta chain with its context. This sample is part of a study of shared clonotypes between healthy human individuals. About the research overall: Every donor yielded three CD4 naive, three CD4 memory, two CD8 naive and one CD8 memory plate.

The CDR3 runs 14 residues. Germline CDR1 reads MNHEY; CDR2 reads SMNVEV (reference sequence). J was trimmed by 2 bases and V by 7 bases; bases with no gene match: 5. Naive CD8 cells were CD45RO-negative, positively selected for CCR7, excluding terminally differentiated effector memory CD45RA+ cells. Healthy adults negative for HIV, lacking recent acute infections or vaccinations, served as donors. The table came from immunoSEQ multiplex PCR; TCRdb's copy has only in-frame clones and leaves some out. The sample gives hundreds of thousands of clones, about 96% of which show up once; approximately 0.12% is in the top ten.

The TCR comes from a woman in her 30s in good health. Sequencing was done on a sample of naive CD8+ T cells sorted from blood. The chain couples TRBV27 to TRBJ2-7, with 10 bases identical to TRBD2. The DNA of the CDR3 is TGTGCCAGCAAACTAGCGGGATCTACCTACGAGCAGTACTTC. This encodes CASKLAGSTYEQYF.